This T cell receptor beta chain was sequenced in a study of the immune and genomic landscape of osteosarcoma (dated by TCRdb to about 2020). Turning to the overall study: A total of 40 to 55 pediatric and adult patients with high-grade osteosarcoma made up the overall cohort, and the median age at diagnosis was roughly 27 years (range about 5-85). Poor-risk disease was overrepresented in the cohort, as 73% of patients had an unfavorable pathologic response to standard therapy and over 60% had died. In the overall cohort, over 50% of patients were male, and localized disease at diagnosis was presented by 70% to 85% of patients. To define immunogenic potential, the study profiled osteosarcoma specimens using whole genome, RNA and T-cell receptor sequencing, along with immunohistochemistry and reverse phase protein arrays. The osteosarcoma immunogenomic landscape was characterized by integrating TCR sequencing results with transcriptome, protein array and immunostaining data. The goal of the study was to explain why immune checkpoint inhibitors show limited clinical activity in osteosarcoma. Two samples from the same tumor site were contributed by each of a few patients. Study-wide conclusions, independent of this receptor: Overall, productive TCR clonality was low, with a mean of 0.09 and a maximum of 0.3, which suggests limited clonal expansion of T cells. In five cases, a single hyperexpanded clone dominated the repertoire, and each of these five cases had fewer than 100 T-cell clonotypes. Sample size was not determined by any statistical method, because osteosarcoma is rare and all possible samples were collected. Clonality benchmarks came from external normal skin and healthy peripheral blood data rather than matched normal tissue. Alongside the frozen tumor specimens, matched blood was collected from only a couple of patients. Although TCR productive clonality was higher in the immune-hot C3 cluster than in the cold C1 cluster, TCR productive clonality was still low overall.

TCR beta chain CDR3 regions were immunosequenced with the ImmunoSEQ Assay (Adaptive Biotechnologies). The study's own analysis went as follows. The ImmunoSEQ Analyzer platform was used to export TCRB rearrangements, read counts, read proportions and gene usage. T-cell clonality was calculated on productive rearrangements as 1 minus Pielou's evenness. Clonal space homeostasis binned clonotypes as rare, small, medium, large or hyperexpanded (0.01 to 1 of the repertoire). TCR productive clonality was compared across immune clusters C1, C2 and C3 using the Wilcoxon rank sum test. TCRdb holds this immuneACCESS table with in-frame rearrangements only. Some clones are missing; in checked studies, unresolved V genes explain under half, and the rest has no known cause. That table gives V, J and clone size, and the DNA gave D and trimming. The sample contains roughly 2,800 clones, around 70% of them found a single time. Roughly 14% of the sample is in the top ten clones.

The tumors sampled were post-treatment primary, local recurrence and metastasis specimens taken from patients with a poor prognosis. Regarding this clone: It lacks a known antigen. Within one base of it there is no much larger clone, and no base qualities were kept.

The receptor was isolated from a young man with osteosarcoma. The age is the age at diagnosis. The sample was tumor tissue from a local recurrence in the femur. The cell subset or site label for this specimen denotes: locally recurrent osteosarcoma tumor.

The sequenced DNA: TGTGCCAGCAGTGACGGGGGGAACACCGGGGAGCTGTTTTTT. Its protein product is CASSDGGNTGELFF. The chain is encoded by TRBV6-1 joined to TRBJ2-2; matching of 6 bases hints at TRBD2 as the D gene. The CDR3, cysteine through phenylalanine, is 14 amino acids long. The CDR3 DNA has 42 bases and is translated from base 1. Via the germline V gene, CDR1 is MNHNS and CDR2 SASEGT. V is pared back by 3 bases and J by 1 base, with 6 bases lying between the germline termini.